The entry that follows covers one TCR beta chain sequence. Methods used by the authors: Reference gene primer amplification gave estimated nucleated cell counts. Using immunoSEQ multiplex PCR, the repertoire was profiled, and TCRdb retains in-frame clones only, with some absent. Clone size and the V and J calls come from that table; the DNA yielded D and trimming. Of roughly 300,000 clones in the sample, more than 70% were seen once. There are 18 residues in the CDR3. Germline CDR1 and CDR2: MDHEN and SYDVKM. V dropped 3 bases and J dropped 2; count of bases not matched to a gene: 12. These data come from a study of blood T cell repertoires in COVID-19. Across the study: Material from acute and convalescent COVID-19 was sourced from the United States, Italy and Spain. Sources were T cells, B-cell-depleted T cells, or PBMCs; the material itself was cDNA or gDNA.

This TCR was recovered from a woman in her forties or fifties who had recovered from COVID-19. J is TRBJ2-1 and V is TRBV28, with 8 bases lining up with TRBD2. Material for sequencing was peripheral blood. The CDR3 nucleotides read TGTGCCAGCAGTTTCCCAGAAAGCGGGGGCGATACCTACAATGAGCAGTTCTTC. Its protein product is CASSFPESGGDTYNEQFF.